Below are 25 T cell receptor beta chains sequenced from a single sample in a study of glioma-infiltrating T cells after dendritic cell vaccination (dated by TCRdb to 2015 to 2016). The library was generated by the immunoSEQ multiplex PCR assay. Not all clones reach the TCRdb copy of this immuneACCESS table, which keeps in-frame sequences only. Checked studies attribute under half of the gap to unresolved V genes and leave the rest unexplained. This sample lists tens of thousands of clones; 80% to 90% were detected once. The ten top clones hold around 2.3% of the sample. Read against the paper, the sample's time point label means: after dendritic cell vaccination, including at tumor progression/relapse. Sequencing was performed on blood, taken after dendritic cell vaccination. The receptor set was obtained from a human donor with glioblastoma.

This clone was observed once. The chain has TRBV7-2 and TRBJ2-3; D is perhaps TRBD2 (7 bases). Germline CDR1 and CDR2: SGHTA and FQGNSA. The V end was cut by 1 base, the J end by 7 bases, with 12 bases between. The CDR3 consists of 14 residues. As DNA, the CDR3 is TGTGCCAGCAGCTTAGAGGGCGGGGGCTATACGCAGTATTTT. It encodes CASSLEGGGYTQYF.

V gene TRBV4-1 combines with J gene TRBJ2-7; unclear D gene. The V end was cut by 4 bases, the J end by 2 bases, with 15 bases between. Germline assignment: CDR1 MGHRA and CDR2 YSYEKL. The CDR3 contains 15 residues. The CDR3 region has the DNA TGCGCCAGCAGCCCCAGAGACGCAGGTCCCTACGAGCAGTACTTC. Translating it yields CASSPRDAGPYEQYF.

The rearrangement links TRBV7-9 to TRBJ2-7; 7 bases match TRBD1. V gave up 6 bases and J gave up 2 bases; unmatched junction bases: 7. This CDR3 comprises 14 residues. CDR1 SEHNR and CDR2 FQNEAQ come from the germline V gene (reference sequence). CDR3 sequence reads: CASRRQTGPYEQYF. The DNA of the CDR3 is TGTGCCAGCAGAAGACAGACAGGGCCCTACGAGCAGTACTTC.

The V and J genes are TRBV6-5 and TRBJ2-2, with TRBD1 as a possible D gene (6 bases). The CDR3 has 13 residues. Germline assignment: CDR1 MNHEY and CDR2 SVGAGI. Trimming left V 11 bases short and J 4 bases short, with 14 bases between. The CDR3 loop reads CAYRDVSTGELFF. The CDR3 region has the DNA TGTGCCTACAGGGACGTGAGCACCGGGGAGCTGTTTTTT.

The chain joins TRBV14 to TRBJ1-2, with D perhaps matching TRBD1 (5 bases). V lost 2 bases and J 5 bases, leaving 18 bases between the germline ends. CDR1 is SGHDN and CDR2 is FVKESK in the germline V gene. The CDR3 consists of 16 residues. CDR3 sequence (DNA): TGTGCCAGCAGCCAATTGGTAGGGGCGTGGGTGTATGGCTACACCTTC. This encodes CASSQLVGAWVYGYTF.

The chain employs TRBV18 and TRBJ2-7; 7 bases align to TRBD1. The germline CDR1 and CDR2 sequences are KGHSH and LQKENI. V lost 6 bases, J lost 6 bases, and 5 bases stayed unmatched. CDR3 length: 12 residues. CDR3 residues: CASSPDRLEQYF. In nucleotides, the CDR3 is TGTGCCAGCTCTCCGGACAGGCTCGAGCAGTACTTC.

This clone is a singleton in its sample. This chain links TRBV18 with TRBJ2-7; 7 positions agree with TRBD2. The V gene's germline CDR1 is KGHSH and CDR2 LQKENI. V was clipped by 2 bases and J by 6 bases; unmatched bases: 7. This CDR3 spans 14 amino acids. CDR3 residues: CASSPFAGVSEQYF. CDR3 DNA sequence: TGTGCCAGCTCACCATTTGCGGGAGTGAGCGAGCAGTACTTC.

V and J are TRBV6-5 and TRBJ1-2; D is possibly TRBD1 (5 bases). Germline CDR1 reads MNHEY; CDR2 reads SVGAGI. Trimming removed 0 bases at V and 6 bases at J, with 11 bases between. This CDR3 comprises 14 residues. CDR3 coding DNA: TGTGCCAGCAGTTACTCACCGGACAAAGATGGCTACACCTTC. Amino acid sequence: CASSYSPDKDGYTF.

This chain joins TRBV11-2 and TRBJ2-5, with 8 bases that match TRBD1. V was pared by 3 bases and J by 5 bases, with 8 bases of the junction left unmatched. The CDR3 loop spans 15 amino acids. The germline V gene encodes CDR1 SGHAT and CDR2 FQNNGV. This CDR3 is CASSLVQGGIETQYF. In DNA, the CDR3 is TGTGCCAGCAGCTTGGTACAGGGGGGAATTGAGACCCAGTACTTC. Full variable domain (rest looked up from reference TRBV11-2 and TRBJ2-5): EAGVAQSPRYKIIEKRQSVAFWCNPISGHATLYWYQQILGQGPKLLIQFQNNGVVDDSQLPKDRFSAERLKGVDSTLKIQPAKLEDSAVYLCASSLVQGGIETQYFGPGTRLLVL.

V is TRBV6-5 and J is TRBJ2-1; the D gene is possibly TRBD1 (7 bases). The V gene's germline CDR1 is MNHEY and CDR2 SVGAGI. V lost 11 bases and J 5 bases, leaving 19 bases between the germline ends. The CDR3 is 14 amino acids. CDR3 sequence: CASGGGRGNNEQFF. In DNA form, the CDR3 reads TGTGCCTCCGGAGGGGGCCGAGGCAACAATGAGCAGTTCTTC.

This chain uses TRBV6-5 with TRBJ2-7; a weak D match, TRBD1 (5 bases). The CDR3 spans 14 residues. V lost 7 bases and J 0 bases, leaving 13 bases between the germline ends. Germline V CDR1 and CDR2: MNHEY, SVGAGI. The CDR3 sequence is CASTRQSSSYEQYF. In DNA form, the CDR3 reads TGTGCCAGCACCCGACAGTCTAGCTCCTACGAGCAGTACTTC.

V gene TRBV5-1 combines with J gene TRBJ2-1; TRBD2 agrees at 9 bases. The trim removed 4 bases at V and 4 bases at J, leaving 3 bases unmatched. The CDR3 length is 14 residues. Germline lookup yields CDR1 SGHRS and CDR2 YFSETQ. In nucleotides, the CDR3 is TGCGCCAGCAGCATAAGCGGGGGGTACAATGAGCAGTTCTTC. It yields the protein CASSISGGYNEQFF.

This clone was detected a few times. The V call is TRBV19, the J call TRBJ2-3; a possible D gene is TRBD2 (7 bases). The CDR3 runs 13 residues. With 1 base removed from V and 10 bases from J, the gap between germline ends came to 12 bases. Germline assignment: CDR1 LNHDA and CDR2 SQIVND (reference sequence). CDR3 nucleotide sequence: TGTGCCAGTAGTATAGCCCCGGGGGGCTCGCAGTATTTT. It is translated as CASSIAPGGSQYF.

The chain links TRBV27 to TRBJ1-6; D uncertain. The CDR3 contains 18 residues. Trimming stripped 2 bases from V and 0 bases from J, with 14 bases between. Germline CDR1 is MNHEY and CDR2 is SMNVEV (reference sequence). CDR3 bases: TGTGCCAGCAGTTTAGAATGGAGGGCGAGCTCCTATAATTCACCCCTCCACTTT. Translated, it gives CASSLEWRASSYNSPLHF.

The chain couples TRBV4-3 to TRBJ1-2; D might be TRBD1 (6 bases). CDR1 is LGHNA, CDR2 YSLEER, per germline. The CDR3 is made up of 16 amino acids. V was cut by 2 bases and J by 4 bases, with 17 bases left in between. The CDR3 loop is CASSQYRGGGIYGYTF. For the CDR3, the DNA is TGCGCCAGCAGCCAATACCGGGGAGGGGGAATCTATGGCTACACCTTC.

The chain recombines TRBV7-6 with TRBJ2-1; 8 bases fit TRBD1. Germline-derived CDR1 and CDR2 are SGHVS and FNYEAQ. Trimming at V came to 5 bases and at J to 4 bases, leaving 7 bases not matched to a gene. The CDR3 sequence is 15 residues long. DNA for the CDR3: TGTGCCAGCAGCCTCGAGGGACAGGTATACAATGAGCAGTTCTTC. It specifies CASSLEGQVYNEQFF.

This chain links TRBV6-1 with TRBJ1-2; unclear D gene. V gave up 1 base and J gave up 5 bases, with 17 bases separating them. This CDR3 has 16 residues. The germline V gene encodes CDR1 MNHNS and CDR2 SASEGT. CDR3 DNA: TGTGCCAGCAGTGAAGGAAGCGGCCTTCGTCTATATGGCTACACCTTC. It specifies CASSEGSGLRLYGYTF.

J is TRBJ2-2 and V is TRBV4-1, with D maybe TRBD2 (6 bases). The V and J ends lost 1 base and 5 bases respectively, with 17 bases between them. The CDR3 consists of 17 residues. CDR1 MGHRA and CDR2 YSYEKL come from the germline V gene. Here the CDR3 reads CASSQVRLALGTGELFF. For the CDR3, the DNA is TGCGCCAGCAGCCAAGTGAGGCTAGCGCTAGGGACCGGGGAGCTGTTTTTT.

This chain connects TRBV27 to TRBJ2-2; possibly TRBD2 for D (6 bases). Germline V gene lookup returns CDR1 MNHEY and CDR2 SMNVEV (reference sequence). Trimming took 2 bases from V and 9 from J, leaving 19 bases between them. This CDR3 comprises 16 residues. CDR3 residues: CASSLRGGNTPRELFF. The CDR3 DNA follows: TGTGCCAGCAGTTTACGTGGCGGGAACACTCCCCGGGAGCTGTTTTTT.

V gene TRBV5-5 combines with J gene TRBJ2-4; a weak D match, TRBD2 (6 bases). Germline CDR1 and CDR2: SGHKS and YYEKEE (reference sequence). The V end lost 1 base, the J end lost 0 bases, and 11 bases lay between the germline ends. The CDR3 sequence is 16 residues long. The CDR3 reads CASSLWQGLAKNIQYF. CDR3 in DNA: TGTGCCAGCAGCTTGTGGCAGGGACTAGCCAAAAACATTCAGTACTTC.

The chain combines TRBV5-6 with TRBJ1-3; D gene uncertain. Germline V lookup: CDR1 SGHDT, CDR2 YYEEEE. Trimming pared 2 bases from V and 4 bases from J, leaving 13 bases between. The length of the CDR3 is 15 residues. CDR3 loop: CASSFVSATGNTIYF. CDR3 nucleotides: TGTGCCAGCAGCTTTGTGAGCGCCACAGGAAACACCATATATTTT.

The chain combines TRBV18 with TRBJ1-1; 7 bases are shared with TRBD1. Germline V gene data show CDR1 as KGHSH and CDR2 as LQKENI. Trimming removed 1 base from V and 10 bases from J; junction bases left unmatched: 6. This CDR3 region has 13 residues. CDR3 DNA: TGTGCCAGCTCACCACTGGATCAGGGGGTAGCTTTCTTT. Encoded protein: CASSPLDQGVAFF. Combining the CDR3 with reference TRBV18 and TRBJ1-1 gives the whole variable domain NAGVMQNPRHLVRRRGQEARLRCSPMKGHSHVYWYRQLPEEGLKFMVYLQKENIIDESGMPKERFSAEFPKEGPSILRIQQVVRGDSAAYFCASSPLDQGVAFFGQGTRLTVV.

The gene calls are TRBV7-9 and TRBJ2-3, with 8 bases that match TRBD2. The V gene's germline CDR1 is SEHNR and CDR2 FQNEAQ (reference sequence). This CDR3 region has 15 residues. After removal of 11 bases from V and 0 bases from J, the junction contained 10 bases not matched to a gene. CDR3 bases: TGTGCCGCCGCGGGGGGCCGTACTAGCACAGATACGCAGTATTTT. As protein: CAAAGGRTSTDTQYF.

This clone was observed a single time. V gene TRBV18 combines with J gene TRBJ2-1; a possible D gene is TRBD1 (6 bases). There are 15 residues in the CDR3. V lost 0 bases, J lost 0 bases, and 6 bases lay in between. Per germline, CDR1 KGHSH and CDR2 LQKENI. The CDR3 region is CASSPPGGSYNEQFF. CDR3 DNA: TGTGCCAGCTCACCACCAGGGGGCTCCTACAATGAGCAGTTCTTC.

The sample holds one count of this clone. The chain employs TRBV29-1 and TRBJ2-2; tentatively, D is TRBD1 (5 bases). CDR1 and CDR2 (germline): SQVTM, ANQGSEA. This CDR3 contains 14 residues. V was clipped by 5 bases and J by 6 bases, with 16 bases between them. CDR3 nucleotide sequence: TGCAGCGTTTATATTAGGGTAGGGGCCGGGGAGCTGTTTTTT. This encodes CSVYIRVGAGELFF.